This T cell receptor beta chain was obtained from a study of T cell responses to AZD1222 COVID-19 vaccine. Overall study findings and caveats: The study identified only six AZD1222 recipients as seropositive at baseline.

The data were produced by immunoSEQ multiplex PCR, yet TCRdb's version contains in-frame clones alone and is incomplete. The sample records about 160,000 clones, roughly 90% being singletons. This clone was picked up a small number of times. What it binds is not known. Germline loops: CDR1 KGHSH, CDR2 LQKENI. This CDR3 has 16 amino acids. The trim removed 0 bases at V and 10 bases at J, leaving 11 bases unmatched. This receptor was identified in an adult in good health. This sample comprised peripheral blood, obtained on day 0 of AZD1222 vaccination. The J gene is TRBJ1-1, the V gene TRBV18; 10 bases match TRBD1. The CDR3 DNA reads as TGTGCCAGCTCACCACCTACGGGACAGGGGAGTTATTTAGCTTTCTTT. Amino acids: CASSPPTGQGSYLAFF.